These 26 T cell receptor beta chains were all obtained from the same sample, sequenced in a study of blood T cell repertoires in COVID-19. Sequencing was performed with immunoSEQ multiplex PCR; in TCRdb, only in-frame clones are kept and a portion is missing. The sample has 250,000 to 350,000 clones; 80% to 90% are singletons. The sample taken for sequencing was PBMCs or T cells enriched from blood (not recorded which). These receptor sequences come from a woman aged 25 to 39 who had recovered from COVID-19.

The V and J genes are TRBV10-3 and TRBJ1-2; 7 nucleotides align to TRBD1. From germline, CDR1 is ENHRY and CDR2 SYGVKD. V was pared by 6 bases and J by 4 bases, with 20 bases of the junction left unmatched. There are 18 residues in the CDR3. The CDR3 is CAISKVGDSSKRGYGYTF. The CDR3 nucleotides read TGTGCCATCAGCAAGGTCGGGGACAGCTCAAAACGCGGCTATGGCTACACCTTC.

The CDR3 sequence: CASRPGQVREQYF. Here the CDR3 DNA reads TGTGCCAGCAGACCTGGTCAGGTCCGGGAGCAGTACTTC. The rearrangement uses TRBV27 and TRBJ2-7; no clear D. CDR3 length: 13 residues. The V and J ends lost 6 bases and 7 bases respectively, with 16 bases between them. CDR1 is MNHEY and CDR2 is SMNVEV in the germline V gene (reference sequence).

This sequence joins TRBV5-1 and TRBJ1-1; D possibly corresponds to TRBD1 (5 bases). CDR1 is SGHRS and CDR2 is YFSETQ in the germline V gene. CDR3 size: 14 residues. With 2 bases removed from V and 1 base from J, the gap between germline ends came to 9 bases. The CDR3 DNA follows: TGCGCCAGCAGCTTAGGACACAGGAACACTGAAGCTTTCTTT. It is translated as CASSLGHRNTEAFF.

This chain links TRBV5-6 with TRBJ1-4; the D gene is possibly TRBD1 (6 bases). V shed 4 bases and J shed 4 bases, with 11 bases lying between them. The CDR3 is made up of 14 amino acids. Germline CDR1 and CDR2: SGHDT and YYEEEE. The CDR3 spells CASSMDRRNEKLFF. DNA for the CDR3: TGTGCCAGCAGCATGGACAGACGTAATGAAAAACTGTTTTTT.

The V call is TRBV5-4, the J call TRBJ1-1; the D is unclear. The CDR3 length is 14 residues. V dropped 0 bases and J dropped 4 bases, with 10 bases sitting between them. The germline V gene has CDR1 SGHNT and CDR2 YYREEE (reference sequence). DNA of the CDR3: TGTGCCAGCAGCTTGGAAACAAGTGGCACTGAAGCTTTCTTT. Translation gives CASSLETSGTEAFF.

The chain joins TRBV28 to TRBJ1-5; TRBD1 agrees at 8 bases. In germline, CDR1 is MDHEN, CDR2 SYDVKM. CDR3 length equals 15 residues. Trimming cost V 2 bases and J 7 bases; bases outside gene matches: 7. This chain's CDR3 is CASSLNRGVGQPQHF. The DNA for the CDR3 is TGTGCCAGCAGTTTAAACAGGGGGGTAGGGCAGCCCCAGCATTTT.

This chain joins TRBV7-9 and TRBJ1-2, with D unresolved. Trimming pared 5 bases from V and 8 bases from J, leaving 15 bases between. This CDR3 spans 13 amino acids. Germline-derived CDR1 and CDR2 are SEHNR and FQNEAQ (reference sequence). Here the CDR3 reads CASSPGASWGYTF. As DNA, the CDR3 is TGTGCCAGCAGCCCCGGAGCGTCTTGGGGCTACACCTTC.

This rearrangement joins TRBV5-1 to TRBJ1-2; no reliable D call. CDR1 and CDR2 from the germline V gene are SGHRS and YFSETQ. Trimming took 4 bases from V and 5 from J, leaving 18 bases between them. This CDR3 region has 15 residues. CDR3 DNA: TGCGCCAGCAGCCCCCAGGCTGCACATGTTTATGGCTACACCTTC. This codes for CASSPQAAHVYGYTF.

Points on this clone: Other nucleotide sequences in the sample specify the same CDR3. The chain employs TRBV12-3 or TRBV12-4 and TRBJ1-5; 9 bases map to TRBD1. The CDR3 has 13 residues. Losses at the gene ends were 6 bases for V and 4 bases for J; bases not matched to a gene: 1. CDR3 nucleotides: TGTGCCAGCAGAGGGACAGGGAATCAGCCCCAGCATTTT. Translating gives CASRGTGNQPQHF.

The chain combines TRBV12-3 or TRBV12-4 with TRBJ2-3, with 7 bases fitting TRBD2. The J segment lost 6 bases and the V segment lost 5 bases, leaving 2 bases of the junction unmatched. The CDR3 loop spans 12 amino acids. The CDR3 here is CASSSGADTQYF. CDR3 nucleotides: TGTGCCAGCAGTAGCGGGGCGGATACGCAGTATTTT.

The rearrangement joins TRBV28 to TRBJ2-3, with no clear D. The CDR3 length is 16 residues. V was shortened by 5 bases and J by 0 bases, with 15 bases between the two germline ends. CDR1 and CDR2 (germline): MDHEN, SYDVKM. The CDR3 nucleotides are TGTGCCAGCAGTCCAAGAAGGTTGCGGAGCACAGATACGCAGTATTTT. It specifies CASSPRRLRSTDTQYF.

This chain links TRBV10-2 with TRBJ2-7; D is possibly TRBD2 (6 bases). V lost 6 bases and J lost 4, with 22 bases in between. Germline loops: CDR1 WSHSY, CDR2 SAAADI. The CDR3 sequence is 16 residues long. CDR3 amino acids: CASRAPPSGLGYEQYF. Here the CDR3 DNA reads TGCGCCAGCAGAGCCCCCCCAAGCGGGCTGGGTTACGAGCAGTACTTC.

This chain joins TRBV4-1 and TRBJ2-7; 9 positions match TRBD2. The length of the CDR3 is 16 residues. Germline V gene data show CDR1 as MGHRA and CDR2 as YSYEKL. J was trimmed by 0 bases and V by 4 bases; bases with no gene match: 7. The CDR3 nucleotides are TGCGCCAGCAGCCCCGCGGGTAGCGGGGGCTCCTACGAGCAGTACTTC. This codes for CASSPAGSGGSYEQYF.

The rearrangement links TRBV13 to TRBJ2-1; TRBD1 matches 7 bases. The germline V gene encodes CDR1 PRHDT and CDR2 FYEKMQ (reference sequence). The CDR3 has 14 residues. Losses at the gene ends were 6 bases for V and 6 bases for J; bases not matched to a gene: 8. The CDR3: CASRRQGWINEQFF. CDR3 sequence (DNA): TGTGCCAGCAGAAGACAGGGTTGGATCAATGAGCAGTTCTTC. Supplemented by reference TRBV13 and TRBJ2-1, the full variable domain reads AAGVIQSPRHLIKEKRETATLKCYPIPRHDTVYWYQQGPGQDPQFLISFYEKMQSDKGSIPDRFSAQQFSDYHSELNMSSLELGDSALYFCASRRQGWINEQFFGPGTRLTVL.

The chain has TRBV7-9 and TRBJ2-7, with D possibly TRBD1 on 6 matching bases. CDR3 length equals 13 residues. The V end was cut by 9 bases, the J end by 6 bases, with 18 bases between. Germline-derived CDR1 and CDR2 are SEHNR and FQNEAQ (reference sequence). The CDR3, as DNA: TGTGCCAGTACTAACAGGGAAACCAGCGAGCAGTACTTC. Translated, it gives CASTNRETSEQYF.

The CDR3 reads CASSQIGDYGYTF. The CDR3 DNA sequence: TGTGCCAGCAGCCAAATCGGGGACTATGGCTACACCTTC. V is TRBV3-1 (or the pseudogene TRBV3-2) and J is TRBJ1-2; unclear D gene. The CDR3 has 13 amino acids. Trimming took 2 bases from V and 3 from J, leaving 7 bases between them. Germline CDR1 reads LGHDT; CDR2 reads YNNKEL (reference sequence).

The chain joins TRBV7-3 to TRBJ2-3; TRBD2 agrees at 12 bases. V lost 5 bases, J lost 5 bases, and 11 bases stayed unmatched. The germline CDR1 and CDR2 sequences are SGHTA and FQGTGA. The CDR3 length is 17 residues. CDR3 sequence reads: CASSPSLGLAGGDTQYF. The DNA of the CDR3 is TGTGCCAGCAGCCCAAGCCTGGGACTAGCGGGTGGAGATACGCAGTATTTT.

V usage is TRBV3-1 (or the pseudogene TRBV3-2) and J usage is TRBJ2-5, with unresolved D. V was clipped by 0 bases and J by 0 bases, with 8 bases between them. The CDR3 consists of 15 residues. CDR1 and CDR2 (germline): LGHDT, YNNKEL (reference sequence). Here the CDR3 DNA reads TGTGCCAGCAGCCAAGATCTTATGTACCAAGAGACCCAGTACTTC. Translation gives CASSQDLMYQETQYF.

This chain joins TRBV12-5 and TRBJ2-3; perhaps TRBD2 as D (6 bases). The CDR3 has 15 residues. Germline V gene lookup returns CDR1 LGHNT and CDR2 FRNRAP. With 7 bases removed from V and 1 base from J, the gap between germline ends came to 15 bases. The CDR3 region has the DNA TGTGCTAGTGCCCGGGACTCCCTGCGCACAGATACGCAGTATTTT. Translated: CASARDSLRTDTQYF.

The genes are TRBV6-1 and TRBJ1-5; D gene ambiguous. Between the trimmed V and J ends, which lost 0 bases and 0 bases, there was a span of 6 bases. Per germline, CDR1 MNHNS and CDR2 SASEGT. This CDR3 region has 15 residues. The CDR3 nucleotides read TGTGCCAGCAGTGAAGCAGCATTTAGCAATCAGCCCCAGCATTTT. Protein product: CASSEAAFSNQPQHF.

The chain recombines TRBV3-1 (or the pseudogene TRBV3-2) with TRBJ1-1, with D maybe TRBD1 (5 bases). The CDR3 spans 14 residues. In germline, CDR1 is LGHDT, CDR2 YNNKEL (reference sequence). V dropped 6 bases and J dropped 4 bases, with 15 bases sitting between them. The CDR3 protein is CASSHTQGGTEAFF. The CDR3 DNA follows: TGTGCCAGCAGTCATACGCAGGGCGGCACTGAAGCTTTCTTT.

The chain joins TRBV10-2 to TRBJ1-1, with D uncertain. This CDR3 spans 12 amino acids. CDR1 is WSHSY and CDR2 is SAAADI in the germline V gene. Trimming left V 3 bases short and J 8 bases short, with 10 bases between. Here the CDR3 reads CASSDLKPEAFF. For the CDR3, the DNA is TGCGCCAGCAGTGACCTGAAGCCCGAAGCTTTCTTT.

The rearrangement joins TRBV19 to TRBJ1-4; D is unclear. There are 14 residues in the CDR3. Per the germline V gene, CDR1 is LNHDA and CDR2 is SQIVND (reference sequence). V dropped 5 bases and J dropped 8 bases, with 15 bases sitting between them. CDR3: CASSLGPRGEKLFF. The CDR3 DNA follows: TGTGCCAGTAGTCTGGGTCCGCGAGGAGAAAAACTGTTTTTT.

The chain has TRBV12-3 or TRBV12-4 and TRBJ1-2; possibly TRBD1 for D (5 bases). This CDR3 is 12 amino acids long. Trimming stripped 6 bases from V and 3 bases from J, with 8 bases between. CDR3 loop: CASSLQDYGYTF. For the CDR3, the DNA is TGTGCCAGCAGCCTACAGGACTATGGCTACACCTTC.

CDR3 nucleotides: TGTGCCAGCTCTCCCCGGGACAGGGTCAATCAGCCCCAGCATTTT. Its protein product is CASSPRDRVNQPQHF. The V gene is TRBV28, the J gene TRBJ1-5; TRBD1 matches at 9 bases. CDR3 length: 15 amino acids. Germline values: CDR1 MDHEN, CDR2 SYDVKM. Germline trimming cut 8 bases from V and 3 bases from J; bases unmatched to any gene: 8.

This clone has a single count. The same CDR3 is also encoded by other DNA sequences in this sample. This chain joins TRBV19 and TRBJ2-1; possibly TRBD2 for D (5 bases). Deletions cut 1 base from V and 4 bases from J, with 5 bases between. Per germline, CDR1 LNHDA and CDR2 SQIVND (reference sequence). The CDR3 is made up of 13 amino acids. Written as DNA, the CDR3 is TGTGCCAGTAGTATAGCGGGGTACAATGAGCAGTTCTTC. It yields the protein CASSIAGYNEQFF.